These T cell receptor beta chains were read from a single sample in a study of cytomegalovirus exposure and HLA in healthy donors. The data were produced by immunoSEQ multiplex PCR, yet TCRdb's version contains in-frame clones alone and is incomplete. The profile shows about 160,000 clones, about four fifths of them singletons. The sequenced sample was PBMCs. All receptors come from a male donor in good health and CMV-seropositive. CDR3s include the opening cysteine and the closing phenylalanine or tryptophan. The order of the fields is V gene, CDR3 protein.

TRBV18,CASSLGQGQETQYF
TRBV7-2,CASSQFPLTTGGRDEQYF
TRBV7-2,CASSQTGYNQPQHF
TRBV18,CASSPNRQRNTEAFF
TRBV19,CASAQTATNEKLFF
TRBV5-6,CASSLSGLADDEQFF
TRBV2,CASRSTGTTEAFF
TRBV4-3,CASSQNRFGSSGHEQYF
TRBV6-1,CASSEVGRANYGYTF
TRBV30,CAWSAGQGNSPLHF
TRBV28,CASTTGSYEQYF
TRBV7-9,CATERVQANTEAFF
TRBV29-1,CSVGTGGSGELFF
TRBV4-3,CASSQVAGGPLNEQYF
TRBV16,CASSQLGSSYNSPLHF
TRBV27,CASSLRGQGAVTGELFF
TRBV18,CASSPPMSQETQYF
TRBV5-4,CASSSGTVTYNEQFF
TRBV28,CASNRDGYTF
TRBV5-1,CASSPDRVIDTGELFF
TRBV4-3,CASSHQTSGRLNEQFF
TRBV11-2,CASSLGRGSNGYTF
TRBV28,CASSLGGLQPQHF
TRBV7-8,CASSLAAGGPANTGELFF
TRBV18,CASSVGPNTEAFF
TRBV30,CAGTGAFNEKLFF
TRBV7-9,CASSLGTSFLIGETQYF
TRBV27,CASTGRGSYNSPLHF
TRBV9,CASSVQGDTGELFF
TRBV7-2,CASSLPQINEQFF
TRBV14,CASSGVSRESEQFF
TRBV10-3,CAISEGGGNQPQHF
TRBV30,CAWSLYEANGLTF
TRBV9,CASSETSASYEQYF